This TCR beta chain was recovered during a study of CD8 T cells in Susac syndrome. Study-level results: Only a relatively small number of individuals were included in the TCR sequencing and HLA analysis.

TCR beta sequencing was performed on blood CD8+ and CD4+ T cells. On this clonotype itself: Its target is unknown.

Germline V gene sequence: CDR1 KGHSH, CDR2 LQKENI. Losses at the gene ends were 6 bases for V and 4 bases for J; bases not matched to a gene: 16. CDR3 size: 17 residues. Random hexamers were used to reverse transcribe an amount of roughly 0.45 to 1 ug RNA. Amplification of TCR beta CDR3 by immunoSEQ multiplex PCR spanned 54 Vbeta and 13 Jbeta. MiXCR was run by TCRdb on the immunoSEQ multiplex PCR reads, yielding one entry per CDR3 protein. The profile shows over 95,000 distinct CDR3 sequences, roughly 90% of them singletons. The sequence was obtained from a human donor in good health. Sequenced: CD8+ T cells from PBMCs. This rearrangement joins TRBV18 to TRBJ2-3, with TRBD2 matching over 7 bases. The CDR3 nucleotides are TGTGCCAGCTCGAGCCTTCCTACTAGCGCCGGGGCAGATACGCAGTATTTT. This codes for CASSSLPTSAGADTQYF. Based on the CDR3 plus reference TRBV18 and TRBJ2-3, the full variable domain is NAGVMQNPRHLVRRRGQEARLRCSPMKGHSHVYWYRQLPEEGLKFMVYLQKENIIDESGMPKERFSAEFPKEGPSILRIQQVVRGDSAAYFCASSSLPTSAGADTQYFGPGTRLTVL.